In this sample, the clone carrying this T cell receptor beta chain turned up a few times. The antigen is not known. CDR3 length: 16 residues. From germline, CDR1 is MNHEY and CDR2 SVGEGT. Trimming took off 0 bases at V and 7 bases at J, with 19 bases between the two ends. These data are taken from a study of response to subunit inactivated influenza vaccine. Findings of the study overall: After each seasonal influenza vaccination, few new T cells are recruited, the authors suggested.

MiXCR, run by TCRdb on the RT-PCR reads, gives a single entry per CDR3 protein. Of hundreds of thousands of distinct CDR3 sequences listed, around 13% are singletons. The sample here was PBMCs from blood, taken about 6 weeks after vaccination. The J gene is TRBJ2-7, the V gene TRBV6-2 or TRBV6-3; possibly TRBD1 for D (5 bases). The sequence came from a man aged 50-59 years who received an inactivated influenza vaccine. The CDR3 reads CASSYSIGDSLLEQYF. CDR3 DNA sequence: TGTGCCAGCAGTTACTCGATCGGCGACAGCCTTTTGGAGCAGTACTTC.